This passage covers 18 T cell receptor beta chains from one sample sequenced in a study of vaccination effects on CD4 cells after COVID-19. Sequencing used immunoSEQ multiplex PCR; TCRdb keeps in-frame clones, though not all of them. Of around 67,000 clones in the sample, 80% to 85% were seen once. ViraFEST expansion of antigen-specific CD4+ T cells with viral peptide pools preceded sequencing. At the end of 10 days of culture, CD4+ T cells were isolated. Two doses of BNT162b2 or mRNA-1273 vaccine were administered to participants. These receptors' antigens are unknown. The source material was CD4+ T cells from PBMCs cultured with HCoV-229E spike peptides, sampled after COVID-19 vaccination. The origin of the receptors is a human donor who received a COVID-19 vaccine.

V gene TRBV5-1 combines with J gene TRBJ1-5; D gene ambiguous. CDR1 is SGHRS, CDR2 YFSETQ, per germline. The CDR3 length is 14 residues. V gave up 4 bases and J gave up 0 bases, with 8 bases separating them. CDR3 sequence reads: CASSGGNSNQPQHF. The CDR3 DNA sequence: TGCGCCAGCAGCGGCGGGAATAGCAATCAGCCCCAGCATTTT.

This chain uses TRBV15 with TRBJ2-7; D remains unclear. Germline V lookup: CDR1 LNHNV, CDR2 YYDKDF (reference sequence). The CDR3 sequence is 15 residues long. Trimming pared 1 base from V and 0 bases from J, leaving 10 bases between. CDR3 sequence: CATSRGQYSSYEQYV. CDR3 nucleotides: TGTGCCACCAGCAGAGGCCAATACAGCTCCTACGAGCAGTACGTC.

The CDR3 sequence is CASSLTANTGELFF. CDR3 bases: TGTGCCAGCAGTTTGACAGCGAACACCGGGGAGCTGTTTTTT. The chain recombines TRBV28 with TRBJ2-2, with D perhaps TRBD1 (5 bases). V was trimmed by 3 bases and J by 0 bases, leaving 5 bases between them. CDR1 and CDR2 (germline): MDHEN, SYDVKM. CDR3 length equals 14 residues.

Only one count was recorded for this clone. The CDR3 coding sequence is TGTGCCAGCAGCTTTATCACTAGCGGGGGGTTTTGGAATGAGCAGTTCTTC. It specifies CASSFITSGGFWNEQFF. The chain joins TRBV5-4 to TRBJ2-1; 12 bases align to TRBD2. Germline V lookup: CDR1 SGHNT, CDR2 YYREEE (reference sequence). CDR3 length: 17 residues. Trimming removed 2 bases from V and 7 bases from J; junction bases left unmatched: 10.

The chain combines TRBV7-2 with TRBJ2-2; D unresolved. Germline values: CDR1 SGHTA, CDR2 FQGNSA. The V gene lost 1 base and the J gene lost 1 base, with 10 bases spanning the gap. The CDR3 sequence is 16 residues long. The CDR3 nucleotides read TGTGCCAGCAGCTTAGGCGCGACGGGGAACACCGGGGAGCTGTTTTTT. Translation gives CASSLGATGNTGELFF.

The chain carries TRBV2 and TRBJ1-1; no firm D call. V lost 7 bases and J 1 base, leaving 10 bases between the germline ends. This CDR3 spans 13 amino acids. Germline CDR1 reads SNHLY; CDR2 reads FYNNEI. CDR3 sequence: CASKPGGNTEAFF. The DNA for the CDR3 is TGTGCCAGCAAACCGGGTGGGAACACTGAAGCTTTCTTT.

The V call is TRBV7-7, the J call TRBJ2-3; D call uncertain. Trimming cost V 2 bases and J 6 bases, with 9 bases left between them. The CDR3 consists of 13 residues. Per germline, CDR1 SSHAT and CDR2 FNYEAQ (reference sequence). This CDR3 reads CASSLQFGDTQYF. The DNA for the CDR3 is TGTGCCAGCAGCTTACAATTCGGGGATACGCAGTATTTT.

The chain couples TRBV7-2 to TRBJ1-2; 7 bases map to TRBD1. This CDR3 is built from 13 residues. V shed 6 bases and J 4 bases; nucleotides not matched to a gene: 5. Germline lookup yields CDR1 SGHTA and CDR2 FQGNSA. DNA for the CDR3: TGTGCCAGCAGTCAAGACAGGGTCTATGGCTACACCTTC. It translates to CASSQDRVYGYTF.

The chain combines TRBV12-5 with TRBJ2-7; possibly TRBD1 for D (6 bases). The CDR3 length is 13 residues. The V gene's germline CDR1 is LGHNT and CDR2 FRNRAP. V was trimmed by 2 bases and J by 6 bases, leaving 11 bases between them. The CDR3 is CASGLTLGGEQYV. Written as DNA, the CDR3 is TGTGCTAGTGGTTTGACCCTAGGGGGCGAGCAGTACGTC.

J is TRBJ2-1 and V is TRBV7-2, with 8 positions matching TRBD2. The CDR3 runs 17 residues. Germline trimming cut 5 bases from V and 2 bases from J; bases unmatched to any gene: 11. Germline CDR1 is SGHTA and CDR2 is FQGNSA. CDR3 loop: CASSPRSGGGTYNEQFF. The DNA for the CDR3 is TGTGCCAGCAGCCCTCGGTCGGGGGGGGGCACCTACAATGAGCAGTTCTTC.

This chain uses TRBV6-2 or TRBV6-3 with TRBJ2-1; 8 bases map to TRBD1. The V gene's germline CDR1 is MNHEY and CDR2 SVGEGT. The CDR3 loop spans 16 amino acids. The trim removed 2 bases at V and 1 base at J, leaving 4 bases unmatched. CDR3 sequence (DNA): TGTGCCAGCAGTTACGATTGGACAGGGTCCTACAATGAGCAGTTCTTC. Amino acid sequence: CASSYDWTGSYNEQFF.

The chain links TRBV5-1 to TRBJ1-3, with 8 bases identical to TRBD1. CDR3 length: 15 residues. Germline lookup yields CDR1 SGHRS and CDR2 YFSETQ. V dropped 4 bases and J dropped 7; count of bases not matched to a gene: 10. CDR3 residues: CASSRTTGEANTIYF. The CDR3 DNA is TGCGCCAGCAGCAGAACGACAGGGGAAGCGAACACCATATATTTT.

This clone was picked up a small number of times. The gene calls are TRBV2 and TRBJ1-2, with D perhaps matching TRBD1 (6 bases). V gave up 2 bases and J gave up 4 bases, with 11 bases separating them. The germline V gene has CDR1 SNHLY and CDR2 FYNNEI. The length of the CDR3 is 14 residues. Here the CDR3 DNA reads TGTGCCAGCAGTGAAAGCCAGGGGACCTATGGCTACACCTTC. Protein sequence: CASSESQGTYGYTF.

CDR3 sequence (DNA): TGCGCCAGCAGCTCACGGGACAGGGGCGTCACAGATACGCAGTATTTT. Residues: CASSSRDRGVTDTQYF. The gene calls are TRBV5-1 and TRBJ2-3; 10 bases fit TRBD1. CDR3 length equals 16 residues. Germline loops: CDR1 SGHRS, CDR2 YFSETQ. V trimming: 3 bases; J trimming: 2 bases; junction bases outside the gene matches: 6. Drawing the rest from reference TRBV5-1 and TRBJ2-3, the complete variable domain is KAGVTQTPRYLIKTRGQQVTLSCSPISGHRSVSWYQQTPGQGLQFLFEYFSETQRNKGNFPGRFSGRQFSNSRSEMNVSTLELGDSALYLCASSSRDRGVTDTQYFGPGTRLTVL.

This sequence joins TRBV7-9 and TRBJ2-5; D possibly matches TRBD1 or TRBD2 (5 bases each). This CDR3 has 13 amino acids. Germline CDR1 reads SEHNR; CDR2 reads FQNEAQ (reference sequence). V lost 5 bases, J lost 2 bases, and 9 bases lay in between. In nucleotides, the CDR3 is TGTGCCAGCAGCGGGGGACCTCAAGAGACCCAGTACTTC. Its protein is CASSGGPQETQYF.

This chain uses TRBV6-2 or TRBV6-3 with TRBJ2-7; D is unresolved. Between the trimmed V and J ends, which lost 6 bases and 0 bases, there was a span of 12 bases. This CDR3 comprises 14 residues. From germline, CDR1 is MNHEY and CDR2 SVGEGT. The CDR3 DNA reads TGTGCCAGCAGCGGCGAGACCGTCTCCTACGAGCAGTACGTC. It encodes CASSGETVSYEQYV.

In its sample, this clone was seen a few times. This chain joins TRBV3-1 (or the pseudogene TRBV3-2) and TRBJ2-7; D may match TRBD1 or TRBD2 (5 bases each). CDR1 and CDR2 (germline): LGHDT, YNNKEL (reference sequence). The length of the CDR3 is 14 residues. V shed 3 bases and J shed 3 bases, with 12 bases lying between them. The CDR3 is CASSQDGAGYEQYV. The CDR3 nucleotides read TGTGCCAGCAGCCAGGACGGGGCTGGCTACGAGCAGTACGTC.

The sample holds many counts of this clone. V gene TRBV7-2 combines with J gene TRBJ1-1; no definite D call. Trimming took 7 bases from V and 2 from J, leaving 11 bases between them. The CDR3 contains 13 residues. CDR1 is SGHTA and CDR2 is FQGNSA in the germline V gene. This CDR3 is CASKDYLNTEAFF. CDR3 coding DNA: TGTGCCAGCAAGGATTACTTAAACACTGAAGCTTTCTTT.